Below, 5 T cell receptor beta chains from the same sample are listed, as sequenced in a study of blood T cells in healthy people across ages (dated by TCRdb to between 2015 and 2016). Libraries were built with 5' RACE. The sequencer was an Illumina HiSeq 2500. A second about 7 to 12 cycle PCR used a sample-barcoded 5' primer and a J-beta primer mix. TCRdb trimmed the raw reads at Q25, called clones with MiXCR and kept productive beta chains. Rows with one shared CDR3 protein collapse into an entry with the most common genes and DNA. In this sample the table shows about 760,000 distinct CDR3 sequences, around a quarter of which occur a single time. Roughly a tenth of the sample rests with the top ten. The sample was also reused in another study, on T cells of mothers and their children.

The sequencing input was blood. Receptors were obtained from a boy aged 5-17 years in good health.

The rearrangement links TRBV10-3 to TRBJ2-1, with D possibly being TRBD2 (6 bases). The germline CDR1 and CDR2 sequences are ENHRY and SYGVKD. The CDR3 extends over 17 amino acids. Trimming removed 0 bases at V and 9 bases at J, with 21 bases between. The CDR3 DNA reads as TGTGCCATCAGTGAGTCGAGACTAGTTAGACAATTCGGTGAGCAGTTCTTC. Protein: CAISESRLVRQFGEQFF.

This rearrangement joins TRBV5-1 to TRBJ1-1; 11 bases agree with TRBD1. The CDR3 loop spans 15 amino acids. V dropped 6 bases and J dropped 3; count of bases not matched to a gene: 7. CDR1 SGHRS and CDR2 YFSETQ come from the germline V gene. CDR3 coding DNA: TGCGCCAGCACTCCCGGGACAGGGGGGTACACTGAAGCTTTCTTT. It translates to CASTPGTGGYTEAFF.

The chain links TRBV5-1 to TRBJ1-2, with TRBD1 matching 8 bases. The CDR3 length is 15 residues. V shed 4 bases, J shed 6 bases, and the junction held 11 bases outside the gene matches. Germline-derived CDR1 and CDR2 are SGHRS and YFSETQ. The chain's CDR3 is CASSGGQVGFNGYTF. The CDR3 coding sequence is TGCGCCAGCAGCGGGGGACAGGTGGGATTCAATGGCTACACCTTC.

This clonotype was detected a few times. The chain links TRBV7-6 to TRBJ1-3, with D uncertain. Germline CDR1 SGHVS, CDR2 FNYEAQ. V was shortened by 8 bases and J by 2 bases, with 7 bases between the two germline ends. CDR3 length: 12 amino acids. The CDR3 nucleotides read TGTGCCAGCGGCACCCCTGGAAACACCATATATTTT. Encoded protein: CASGTPGNTIYF.

The V and J genes are TRBV2 and TRBJ1-5, with D possibly TRBD1 on 5 matching bases. Germline V gives CDR1 SNHLY, CDR2 FYNNEI. V lost 4 bases, J lost 1 base, and 11 bases lay in between. CDR3 length equals 15 residues. The chain's CDR3 is CASSAGLGSNQPQHF. CDR3 bases: TGTGCCAGCAGTGCGGGACTTGGAAGCAATCAGCCCCAGCATTTT. Looking up the rest from reference TRBV2 and TRBJ1-5 gives the full variable domain: EPEVTQTPSHQVTQMGQEVILRCVPISNHLYFYWYRQILGQKVEFLVSFYNNEISEKSEIFDDQFSVERPDGSNFTLKIRSTKLEDSAMYFCASSAGLGSNQPQHFGDGTRLSIL.